The 8 T cell receptor beta chains below come from one sample, sequenced in a study of technical replicates of blood from a handful of donors. Only in-frame clones appear in the TCRdb table, and some are missing; sequencing was by immunoSEQ multiplex PCR. The sample has 75,000 to 95,000 clones, roughly 94% seen once. The specimen was T cells isolated from PBMCs. These receptors were taken from a human donor in good health.

The chain is built from TRBV5-1 and TRBJ1-6; D call uncertain. Deletions cut 6 bases from V and 0 bases from J, with 4 bases between. CDR1 and CDR2 (germline): SGHRS, YFSETQ. The CDR3 is 13 residues long. The CDR3: CASTSSYNSPLHF. As DNA, the CDR3 is TGCGCCAGCACGAGCTCCTATAATTCACCCCTCCACTTT. Variable domain in full (rest from reference TRBV5-1 and TRBJ1-6): KAGVTQTPRYLIKTRGQQVTLSCSPISGHRSVSWYQQTPGQGLQFLFEYFSETQRNKGNFPGRFSGRQFSNSRSEMNVSTLELGDSALYLCASTSSYNSPLHFGNGTRLTVT.

The sample holds one count of this clone. The genes are TRBV27 and TRBJ2-1; 12 bases are a match to TRBD2. The length of the CDR3 is 14 residues. Germline trimming cut 3 bases from V and 13 bases from J; bases unmatched to any gene: 7. Germline loops: CDR1 MNHEY, CDR2 SMNVEV (reference sequence). The CDR3 spells CASSFASSGRAQFF. CDR3 nucleotides: TGTGCCAGCAGTTTCGCGTCTAGCGGGAGGGCCCAGTTCTTC.

The CDR3 protein is CACSKTGPYEQYF. As DNA, the CDR3 is TGTGCCTGCAGTAAGACAGGGCCCTACGAGCAGTACTTC. The rearrangement uses TRBV30 and TRBJ2-7; TRBD1 agrees at 7 bases. Germline trimming cut 6 bases from V and 2 bases from J; bases unmatched to any gene: 7. Germline lookup yields CDR1 GTSNPN and CDR2 SVGIG (reference sequence). CDR3 length: 13 amino acids.

This chain links TRBV6-1 with TRBJ1-3; unclear D gene. The germline V gene has CDR1 MNHNS and CDR2 SASEGT. Trimming removed 0 bases at V and 1 base at J, with 4 bases between. The CDR3 runs to 14 residues. The CDR3 region has the DNA TGTGCCAGCAGTGAAGCGCTATCTGGAAACACCATATATTTT. Amino acid sequence: CASSEALSGNTIYF.

This chain uses TRBV5-8 with TRBJ1-3; a weak D match, TRBD1 (6 bases). Trimming pared 0 bases from V and 0 bases from J, leaving 13 bases between. Germline lookup yields CDR1 SGHTS and CDR2 YDEGEE. The CDR3 is 17 amino acids. The DNA of the CDR3 is TGTGCCAGCAGCTTGGGTGGGGGCATCTCCTCTGGAAACACCATATATTTT. Encoded protein: CASSLGGGISSGNTIYF.

The chain uses TRBV6-5 and TRBJ2-7; 9 nucleotides match TRBD2. Trimming took 2 bases from V and 1 from J; bases not matched to a gene: 3. The CDR3 runs 15 residues. CDR1 and CDR2 (germline): MNHEY, SVGAGI. The CDR3 region is CASSYIAGESYEQYF. The CDR3 DNA follows: TGTGCCAGCAGTTACATAGCGGGGGAGTCCTACGAGCAGTACTTC.

The chain employs TRBV4-2 and TRBJ2-3; maybe TRBD2 (5 bases). V lost 0 bases and J 2 bases, leaving 18 bases between the germline ends. CDR1 is LGHNA and CDR2 is YNFKEQ in the germline V gene. The CDR3 runs to 18 residues. The CDR3 region is CASSQDFSGWVDTDTQYF. For the CDR3, the DNA is TGTGCCAGCAGCCAAGATTTTTCGGGATGGGTAGACACAGATACGCAGTATTTT.

The J gene is TRBJ2-2, the V gene TRBV27, with 11 nucleotides matching TRBD1. The CDR3 sequence is 15 residues long. Germline assignment: CDR1 MNHEY and CDR2 SMNVEV (reference sequence). V lost 4 bases and J lost 3; bases outside the gene matches: 1. The CDR3, as DNA: TGTGCCAGCAGTTCGGGACAGGGGGACACCGGGGAGCTGTTTTTT. This codes for CASSSGQGDTGELFF.